This note documents a single TCR beta chain sequence. Its target is unknown. The data are from a study of vaccination and CD4 T cells after COVID-19. Study-wide background: Two doses of either BNT162b2 or mRNA-1273 vaccine went to participants. General study results and limits: Convalescent patients had a median approximately 90% of reactive clones appearing only post-vaccination.

Germline loops: CDR1 SGHRS, CDR2 YFSETQ. This CDR3 is 14 amino acids long. V was clipped by 1 base and J by 0 bases, with 6 bases between them. Oncomine TCR Beta short-read sequencing was applied to DNA from cultured CD4+ T cells. A single record per CDR3 protein comes from TCRdb applying MiXCR to the PCR reads. This table has around 13,000 distinct CDR3 sequences, 36% appearing once. Treatment here: roughly 10-day PBMC culture with coronavirus spike peptide pools or control peptides (ViraFEST assay). This chain uses TRBV5-1 with TRBJ2-3, with no clear D. The clonotype was recovered from a human donor with COVID-19. The sequenced material came from cultured CD4+ T cells from blood. The CDR3 loop reads CASSLRASTDTQYF. CDR3 nucleotides: TGCGCCAGCAGCTTGCGGGCCAGCACAGATACGCAGTATTTT.